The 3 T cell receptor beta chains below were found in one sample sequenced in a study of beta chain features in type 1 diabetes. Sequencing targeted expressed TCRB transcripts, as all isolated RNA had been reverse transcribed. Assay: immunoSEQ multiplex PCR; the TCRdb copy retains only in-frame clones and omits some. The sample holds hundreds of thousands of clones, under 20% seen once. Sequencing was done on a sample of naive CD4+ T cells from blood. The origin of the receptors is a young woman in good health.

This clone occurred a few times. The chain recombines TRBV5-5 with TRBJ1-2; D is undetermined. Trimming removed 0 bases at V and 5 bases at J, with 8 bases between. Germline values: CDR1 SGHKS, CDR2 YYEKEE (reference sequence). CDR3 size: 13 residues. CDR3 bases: TGTGCCAGCAGCTTGGACAGCGAGTATGGCTACACCTTC. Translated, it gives CASSLDSEYGYTF.

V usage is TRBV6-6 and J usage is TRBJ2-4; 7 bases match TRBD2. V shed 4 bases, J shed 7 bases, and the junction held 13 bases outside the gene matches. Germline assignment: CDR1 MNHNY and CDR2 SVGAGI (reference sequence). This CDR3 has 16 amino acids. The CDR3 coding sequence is TGTGCCAGCAGTTTTCCCTTGGGTACCGGGGGGAACATTCAGTACTTC. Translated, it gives CASSFPLGTGGNIQYF.

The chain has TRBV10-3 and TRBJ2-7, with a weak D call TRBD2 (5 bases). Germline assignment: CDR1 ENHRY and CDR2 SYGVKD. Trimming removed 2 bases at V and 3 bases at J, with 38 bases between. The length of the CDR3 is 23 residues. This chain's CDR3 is CAISEVIPVKLDLPAPVLYEQYF. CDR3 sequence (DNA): TGTGCCATCAGTGAGGTCATTCCCGTGAAACTAGACCTACCTGCCCCTGTTCTCTACGAGCAGTACTTC.